This TCR beta chain was captured in a study of identifying expanded T cells in peripheral blood. Comments on this clone: The antigen remains undetermined.

Data came from immunoSEQ multiplex PCR; TCRdb stores just in-frame clones and leaves some out. Found here are approximately 90,000 clones, 80% to 90% of them singletons; the top ten hold roughly 4%. Overall study findings and caveats: Clone count variance between roughly two-week samples rose with total template count. Over approximately two and four weeks, about 15 and 19 clones changed, versus around 1.3 between replicates.

V shed 6 bases and J 5 bases; nucleotides not matched to a gene: 19. This CDR3 has 19 residues. Germline V gives CDR1 MDHEN, CDR2 SYDVKM. Healthy donors had no documented immune events, such as infections, while sampled. Sequencing used blood. The rearrangement uses TRBV28 and TRBJ1-2; TRBD1 aligns across 12 bases. The receptor's source is a person aged 18-70 years in good health. The CDR3 reads CASSSLVGQGARGRYGYTF. The CDR3 region has the DNA TGTGCCAGCAGCTCTCTCGTGGGACAGGGGGCGCGAGGAAGGTATGGCTACACCTTC.